This TCR beta chain was obtained from a study of patients and donors after allogeneic stem cell transplantation. The CDR3 is 15 amino acids. In germline, CDR1 is SGHAT, CDR2 FQNNGV. V lost 1 base to trimming and J lost 3 bases, with 11 bases between them. MiXCR, applied by TCRdb to the RT-PCR reads, yields one record per CDR3 protein. The table records approximately 140,000 distinct CDR3 sequences, roughly two fifths of them present only once. The table lists this clonotype with a few counts. The source is a human donor who was either an allogeneic HSCT recipient or a stem cell or donor lymphocyte infusion donor (not recorded which). It is not recorded whose cells these are; they may come from a transplant donor. The sample taken for sequencing was blood, either unsorted or a sorted T cell fraction (not recorded which). This chain uses TRBV11-2 with TRBJ2-3, with a possible D match to TRBD1 (5 bases). CDR3 sequence reads: CASSLALRQTDTQYF. The CDR3 DNA follows: TGTGCCAGCAGCTTAGCGCTACGACAGACAGATACGCAGTATTTT.